The 22 T cell receptor beta chains below come from one sample, sequenced in a study of blood T cell repertoires in COVID-19. The table came from immunoSEQ multiplex PCR; TCRdb's copy has only in-frame clones and leaves some out. The sample lists 300,000 to 350,000 clones, 90% occurring once. Sequencing was done on a sample of PBMCs or T cells enriched from blood (not recorded which). The receptor source for this set is a woman under 30 with acute COVID-19.

This chain links TRBV7-9 with TRBJ1-1; 7 bases are a match to TRBD1. With 4 bases clipped from V and 5 bases from J, the junction kept 10 bases outside the gene matches. This CDR3 region has 15 residues. Germline values: CDR1 SEHNR, CDR2 FQNEAQ (reference sequence). CDR3 region: CASSSVSQGITEAFF. Written as DNA, the CDR3 is TGTGCCAGCAGCTCTGTATCACAGGGGATTACTGAAGCTTTCTTT.

The V and J genes are TRBV4-2 and TRBJ2-7, with 11 bases lining up with TRBD2. V shed 0 bases and J 2 bases; nucleotides not matched to a gene: 3. Germline V gene data show CDR1 as LGHNA and CDR2 as YNFKEQ. The length of the CDR3 is 16 residues. In DNA, the CDR3 is TGTGCCAGCAGCCAAGAACTAGCGGGAGTTACCTACGAGCAGTACTTC. It yields the protein CASSQELAGVTYEQYF.

This clone was counted between two and nine times. The chain is built from TRBV6-5 and TRBJ1-2, with 7 bases aligning to TRBD1. CDR3 length: 14 amino acids. CDR1 and CDR2 from the germline V gene are MNHEY and SVGAGI. J was trimmed by 4 bases and V by 5 bases; bases with no gene match: 7. CDR3 residues: CASSRQGYPYGYTF. In DNA, the CDR3 is TGTGCCAGCAGTCGACAGGGCTACCCCTATGGCTACACCTTC.

The table lists this clone with a count of one. The chain recombines TRBV18 with TRBJ1-1, with 7 positions matching TRBD1. V lost 3 bases and J lost 11; bases outside the gene matches: 9. CDR3 length: 13 amino acids. The germline V gene has CDR1 KGHSH and CDR2 LQKENI. The CDR3 nucleotides are TGTGCCAGCTCACCCCGACCCGACAGGGTGGCTTTCTTT. Translation gives CASSPRPDRVAFF. The full variable domain, its missing parts supplied by reference TRBV18 and TRBJ1-1, is NAGVMQNPRHLVRRRGQEARLRCSPMKGHSHVYWYRQLPEEGLKFMVYLQKENIIDESGMPKERFSAEFPKEGPSILRIQQVVRGDSAAYFCASSPRPDRVAFFGQGTRLTVV.

V usage is TRBV5-4 and J usage is TRBJ2-3, with TRBD1 matching 8 bases. The CDR3 sequence is 17 residues long. Germline V lookup: CDR1 SGHNT, CDR2 YYREEE (reference sequence). V lost 4 bases, J lost 2 bases, and 12 bases stayed unmatched. CDR3 amino acids: CASSADRDRQPTDTQYF. CDR3 nucleotides: TGTGCCAGCAGCGCCGACCGGGACAGGCAGCCCACAGATACGCAGTATTTT. The whole variable domain, filled in from reference TRBV5-4 and TRBJ2-3, reads ETGVTQSPTHLIKTRGQQVTLRCSSQSGHNTVSWYQQALGQGPQFIFQYYREEENGRGNFPPRFSGLQFPNYSSELNVNALELDDSALYLCASSADRDRQPTDTQYFGPGTRLTVL.

This clone was detected only once. The chain couples TRBV19 to TRBJ1-2, with D hard to call. Trimming removed 4 bases from V and 8 bases from J, with 11 bases in between. The CDR3 has 12 amino acids. Germline assignment: CDR1 LNHDA and CDR2 SQIVND (reference sequence). CDR3 sequence (DNA): TGTGCCAGTAGTAGCTATGGACTGGGCTACACCTTC. The encoded protein is CASSSYGLGYTF.

The chain links TRBV28 to TRBJ1-1, with 10 bases lining up with TRBD1. Germline V gene data show CDR1 as MDHEN and CDR2 as SYDVKM. The CDR3 totals 17 residues. The trim removed 6 bases at V and 3 bases at J, leaving 13 bases unmatched. CDR3 nucleotide sequence: TGTGCCAGCAGCGACAGGGGGCGATCGTTGTCTGACACTGAAGCTTTCTTT. This translates into CASSDRGRSLSDTEAFF. The full variable domain, completed using reference TRBV28 and TRBJ1-1, is DVKVTQSSRYLVKRTGEKVFLECVQDMDHENMFWYRQDPGLGLRLIYFSYDVKMKEKGDIPEGYSVSREKKERFSLILESASTNQTSMYLCASSDRGRSLSDTEAFFGQGTRLTVV.

The chain employs TRBV6-4 and TRBJ1-1; D is undetermined. From germline, CDR1 is MRHNA and CDR2 SNTAGT. V lost 4 bases, J lost 4 bases, and 10 bases lay in between. The CDR3 is 13 residues long. The CDR3 sequence is CASSASPGTEAFF. CDR3 nucleotide sequence: TGTGCCAGCAGTGCTTCCCCGGGCACTGAAGCTTTCTTT.

V is TRBV19 and J is TRBJ2-7, with 11 nucleotides matching TRBD1. V lost 4 bases, J lost 6 bases, and 11 bases stayed unmatched. The CDR3 spans 16 residues. Looked up from germline, CDR1 is LNHDA and CDR2 is SQIVND (reference sequence). CDR3 in amino acids: CASSSRGTGGFGEQYF. The CDR3 region has the DNA TGTGCCAGTAGTAGCAGGGGGACAGGGGGATTCGGCGAGCAGTACTTC.

The chain recombines TRBV7-9 with TRBJ1-5; TRBD1 aligns across 8 bases. Looked up from germline, CDR1 is SEHNR and CDR2 is FQNEAQ (reference sequence). J gave up 3 bases and V 5 bases, and 6 bases lay outside the gene matches. CDR3 length: 15 amino acids. CDR3: CASSEGQGANQPQHF. CDR3 coding DNA: TGTGCCAGCAGCGAAGGACAGGGTGCCAATCAGCCCCAGCATTTT.

V gene TRBV28 combines with J gene TRBJ2-3, with TRBD2 matching over 12 bases. Looked up from germline, CDR1 is MDHEN and CDR2 is SYDVKM. CDR3 length: 15 amino acids. Losses at the gene ends were 6 bases for V and 4 bases for J; bases not matched to a gene: 5. This chain's CDR3 is CASRRLAGVADTQYF. The CDR3 bases are TGTGCCAGCAGGCGACTAGCGGGAGTGGCAGATACGCAGTATTTT.

The rearrangement uses TRBV6-4 and TRBJ2-7, with no clear D. There are 13 residues in the CDR3. Germline V gene lookup returns CDR1 MRHNA and CDR2 SNTAGT. The V end was cut by 4 bases, the J end by 0 bases, with 7 bases between. The DNA for the CDR3 is TGTGCCAGCAGTGTTTTCAGCTCCTACGAGCAGTACTTC. This translates into CASSVFSSYEQYF.

This chain joins TRBV27 and TRBJ1-1; D not resolved. The V gene lost 5 bases and the J gene lost 1 base, with 14 bases spanning the gap. Germline lookup yields CDR1 MNHEY and CDR2 SMNVEV (reference sequence). This CDR3 contains 15 residues. CDR3 in DNA: TGTGCCAGCAGTCGCCCCGGGGTTAAGAACACTGAAGCTTTCTTT. Protein: CASSRPGVKNTEAFF.

Details on this clone: This sample includes further DNA sequences coding for the same CDR3. The chain uses TRBV27 and TRBJ2-3; 8 nucleotides match TRBD1. This CDR3 has 15 residues. V shed 3 bases and J 1 base; nucleotides not matched to a gene: 3. CDR1 MNHEY and CDR2 SMNVEV come from the germline V gene (reference sequence). This chain's CDR3 is CASSFMTGGTDTQYF. In DNA form, the CDR3 reads TGTGCCAGCAGTTTTATGACAGGGGGCACAGATACGCAGTATTTT.

The rearrangement joins TRBV7-9 to TRBJ2-7; maybe TRBD1 (5 bases). Looked up from germline, CDR1 is SEHNR and CDR2 is FQNEAQ (reference sequence). Trimming shortened V by 3 bases and J by 3 bases, and 12 bases separated the two germline ends. The CDR3 runs to 14 residues. CDR3 bases: TGTGCCAGCAGCTTCGACGCAGGGTTCTACGAGCAGTACTTC. Amino acid sequence: CASSFDAGFYEQYF.

This clone was counted a single time. The chain recombines TRBV28 with TRBJ1-1; TRBD1 aligns across 7 bases. The CDR3 runs 14 residues. From germline, CDR1 is MDHEN and CDR2 SYDVKM. J lost 0 bases, V lost 4 bases, and 2 bases had no gene match. CDR3 protein: CASSYGTVNTEAFF. In nucleotides, the CDR3 is TGTGCCAGCAGTTATGGGACAGTGAACACTGAAGCTTTCTTT.

This clone was recorded once. The chain carries TRBV28 and TRBJ1-6; no clear D. The CDR3 is 15 amino acids. The V end lost 2 bases, the J end lost 4 bases, and 9 bases lay between the germline ends. CDR1 is MDHEN and CDR2 is SYDVKM in the germline V gene. The CDR3 DNA sequence: TGTGCCAGCAGTTTAATGGAACTATATAATTCACCCCTCCACTTT. It encodes CASSLMELYNSPLHF.

This rearrangement joins TRBV3-1 (or the pseudogene TRBV3-2) to TRBJ2-1; 7 nucleotides align to TRBD2. The CDR3 sequence is 13 residues long. Trimming at V came to 3 bases and at J to 5 bases, leaving 1 base not matched to a gene. CDR1 and CDR2 from the germline V gene are LGHDT and YNNKEL (reference sequence). This chain's CDR3 is CASSQGLHNEQFF. The CDR3 nucleotides are TGTGCCAGCAGCCAGGGACTACACAATGAGCAGTTCTTC.

This clone was counted between two and nine times. The chain is built from TRBV5-1 and TRBJ2-7, with no clear D. This CDR3 is built from 11 residues. V lost 1 base and J lost 3, with 2 bases in between. Germline V gene sequence: CDR1 SGHRS, CDR2 YFSETQ. In nucleotides, the CDR3 is TGCGCCAGCAGCTTGCACTACGAGCAGTACTTC. This translates into CASSLHYEQYF.

This chain joins TRBV4-1 and TRBJ1-5; no clear D. CDR1 is MGHRA, CDR2 YSYEKL, per germline. There are 15 residues in the CDR3. The V and J ends lost 0 bases and 6 bases respectively, with 12 bases between them. The CDR3 region is CASSQDQPAGQPQHF. For the CDR3, the DNA is TGCGCCAGCAGCCAAGATCAGCCAGCAGGTCAGCCCCAGCATTTT.

This sequence joins TRBV30 and TRBJ1-2, with 9 bases fitting TRBD1. Germline assignment: CDR1 GTSNPN and CDR2 SVGIG (reference sequence). The V and J ends lost 3 bases and 2 bases, in that order; junction bases with no gene match: 4. CDR3 length equals 14 residues. CDR3 amino acids: CAWSPGQGNYGYTF. CDR3 nucleotides: TGTGCCTGGAGCCCGGGACAGGGCAACTATGGCTACACCTTC.

The V and J genes are TRBV28 and TRBJ1-3; 7 bases are shared with TRBD1. Germline CDR1 MDHEN, CDR2 SYDVKM. The CDR3 is made up of 11 amino acids. With 5 bases clipped from V and 12 bases from J, the junction kept 4 bases outside the gene matches. CDR3 amino acids: CASSLQGDIYF. The CDR3 DNA follows: TGTGCCAGCAGTCTCCAGGGGGACATATATTTT. The whole variable domain, remainder taken from reference TRBV28 and TRBJ1-3, is DVKVTQSSRYLVKRTGEKVFLECVQDMDHENMFWYRQDPGLGLRLIYFSYDVKMKEKGDIPEGYSVSREKKERFSLILESASTNQTSMYLCASSLQGDIYFGEGSWLTVV.